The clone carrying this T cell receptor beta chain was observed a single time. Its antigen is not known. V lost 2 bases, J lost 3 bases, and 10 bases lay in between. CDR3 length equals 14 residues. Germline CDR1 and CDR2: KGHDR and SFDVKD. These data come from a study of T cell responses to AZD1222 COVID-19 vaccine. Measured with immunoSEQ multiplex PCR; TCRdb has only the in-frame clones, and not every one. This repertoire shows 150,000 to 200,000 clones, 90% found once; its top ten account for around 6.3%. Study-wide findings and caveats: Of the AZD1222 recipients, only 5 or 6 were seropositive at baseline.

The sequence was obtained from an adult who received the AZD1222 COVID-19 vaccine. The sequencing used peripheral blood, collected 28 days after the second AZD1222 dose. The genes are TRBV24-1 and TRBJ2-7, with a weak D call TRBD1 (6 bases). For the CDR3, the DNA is TGTGCCACCAGTGATTCGGGACAATTCTACGAGCAGTACTTC. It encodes CATSDSGQFYEQYF.